Below are 23 T cell receptor beta chains sequenced from a single sample in a study of blood T cell repertoires in COVID-19. The repertoire was sequenced with immunoSEQ multiplex PCR; TCRdb's copy has only in-frame clones and lacks some. This table holds some 290,000 clones, roughly nine tenths found once. Source material: peripheral blood. These receptors were obtained from a man younger than 35 with active or convalescent COVID-19.

The gene calls are TRBV2 and TRBJ1-3, with D perhaps TRBD1 (6 bases). Trimming stripped 6 bases from V and 7 bases from J, with 16 bases between. CDR1 and CDR2 (germline): SNHLY, FYNNEI. The CDR3 consists of 14 residues. CDR3 sequence reads: CASSPRRGTNTIYF. DNA of the CDR3: TGTGCCAGCAGCCCCCGCAGGGGAACGAACACCATATATTTT.

This chain connects TRBV6-5 to TRBJ1-2; 9 nucleotides agree with TRBD1. This CDR3 contains 14 residues. V shed 6 bases and J 4 bases; nucleotides not matched to a gene: 6. Germline assignment: CDR1 MNHEY and CDR2 SVGAGI. The CDR3 DNA follows: TGTGCCAGCAGAGTTGACAGGGGGAGCTATGGCTACACCTTC. Residues: CASRVDRGSYGYTF.

The V gene is TRBV6-5, the J gene TRBJ1-5; TRBD1 might be the D (6 bases). Germline assignment: CDR1 MNHEY and CDR2 SVGAGI. CDR3 length: 14 residues. The germline V and J ends were trimmed by 5 bases and 7 bases, with 15 bases remaining between them. CDR3 coding DNA: TGTGCCAGCAGTCAGGGGCTGATGGGCCAGCCCCAGCATTTT. This encodes CASSQGLMGQPQHF.

The rearrangement uses TRBV10-3 and TRBJ2-7, with 8 bases lining up with TRBD1. The CDR3 runs to 15 residues. J was trimmed by 2 bases and V by 2 bases; bases with no gene match: 5. From germline, CDR1 is ENHRY and CDR2 SYGVKD. DNA of the CDR3: TGTGCCATCAGTGAGCCCGACAGGGGTCCCTACGAGCAGTACTTC. Translating it yields CAISEPDRGPYEQYF.

The chain recombines TRBV18 with TRBJ2-7; 10 bases line up with TRBD2. This CDR3 comprises 14 residues. Per the germline V gene, CDR1 is KGHSH and CDR2 is LQKENI. V lost 3 bases, J lost 3 bases, and 2 bases stayed unmatched. CDR3 DNA: TGTGCCAGCTCACCTAGCGGGGGGAACTACGAGCAGTACTTC. Translation gives CASSPSGGNYEQYF.

This chain joins TRBV5-1 and TRBJ2-2, with TRBD2 matching 8 bases. Germline lookup yields CDR1 SGHRS and CDR2 YFSETQ. This CDR3 contains 16 residues. Germline trimming cut 3 bases from V and 4 bases from J; bases unmatched to any gene: 8. CDR3 region: CASSSGHSGATGELFF. For the CDR3, the DNA is TGCGCCAGCAGCTCCGGGCATAGCGGGGCCACCGGGGAGCTGTTTTTT. The full variable domain, its missing parts supplied by reference TRBV5-1 and TRBJ2-2, is KAGVTQTPRYLIKTRGQQVTLSCSPISGHRSVSWYQQTPGQGLQFLFEYFSETQRNKGNFPGRFSGRQFSNSRSEMNVSTLELGDSALYLCASSSGHSGATGELFFGEGSRLTVL.

V is TRBV3-1 (or the pseudogene TRBV3-2) and J is TRBJ2-3; 7 bases map to TRBD2. This CDR3 has 17 residues. Trimming removed 1 base from V and 0 bases from J; junction bases left unmatched: 7. Germline V CDR1 and CDR2: LGHDT, YNNKEL (reference sequence). The CDR3 loop is CASSQASGTASTDTQYF. Here the CDR3 DNA reads TGTGCCAGCAGCCAAGCCAGCGGGACCGCTAGCACAGATACGCAGTATTTT.

V usage is TRBV7-8 and J usage is TRBJ1-1; no clear D gene. Germline V gene lookup returns CDR1 SGHVS and CDR2 FQNEAQ. The CDR3 length is 15 residues. Trimming removed 1 base at V and 3 bases at J, with 12 bases between. The DNA of the CDR3 is TGTGCCAGCAGCTTAGTGTACGGTGAGGACACTGAAGCTTTCTTT. Amino acid sequence: CASSLVYGEDTEAFF.

The V and J genes are TRBV7-6 and TRBJ1-5, with a possible D match to TRBD1 (5 bases). Per the germline V gene, CDR1 is SGHVS and CDR2 is FNYEAQ. The CDR3 has 13 amino acids. Deletions cut 6 bases from V and 5 bases from J, with 11 bases between. CDR3 residues: CASRTGSDQPQHF. As DNA, the CDR3 is TGTGCCAGCAGAACAGGCTCTGATCAGCCCCAGCATTTT.

This sequence joins TRBV5-1 and TRBJ1-2; maybe TRBD1 (5 bases). This CDR3 contains 12 residues. The germline gives CDR1 SGHRS, CDR2 YFSETQ. The V end lost 0 bases, the J end lost 5 bases, and 5 bases lay between the germline ends. The CDR3 here is CASSLEGYGYTF. CDR3 nucleotide sequence: TGCGCCAGCAGCTTGGAGGGGTATGGCTACACCTTC.

The gene calls are TRBV4-3 and TRBJ2-7; 9 bases align to TRBD1. Germline CDR1 reads LGHNA; CDR2 reads YSLEER. The CDR3 extends over 15 amino acids. V lost 4 bases, J lost 7 bases, and 11 bases stayed unmatched. The CDR3 sequence is CASSRRVGTGQEQYF. CDR3 DNA sequence: TGCGCCAGCAGCCGAAGAGTGGGGACAGGGCAGGAGCAGTACTTC.

The chain recombines TRBV6-5 with TRBJ2-3; D is ambiguous. Germline lookup yields CDR1 MNHEY and CDR2 SVGAGI. This CDR3 is 12 amino acids long. V lost 5 bases, J lost 4 bases, and 7 bases lay in between. The CDR3 DNA follows: TGTGCCAGCAGTACGGTTTCAGATACGCAGTATTTT. Amino acid sequence: CASSTVSDTQYF.

The gene calls are TRBV18 and TRBJ2-7; tentative D call: TRBD1 (5 bases). CDR1 and CDR2 (germline): KGHSH, LQKENI. Trimming took off 4 bases at V and 0 bases at J, with 13 bases between the two ends. This CDR3 has 15 amino acids. CDR3 coding DNA: TGTGCCAGCTCACTGACAGCCACTGGCTCCTACGAGCAGTACTTC. Residues: CASSLTATGSYEQYF.

The chain joins TRBV27 to TRBJ1-2, with D perhaps TRBD1 (6 bases). The germline V gene encodes CDR1 MNHEY and CDR2 SMNVEV (reference sequence). This CDR3 is built from 13 residues. Trimming stripped 8 bases from V and 2 bases from J, with 12 bases between. CDR3 sequence reads: CASRQTGNYGYTF. The CDR3 DNA sequence: TGTGCCAGCCGACAAACAGGGAACTATGGCTACACCTTC.

This chain joins TRBV5-1 and TRBJ2-3; TRBD1 aligns across 9 bases. The CDR3 is made up of 13 amino acids. V shed 2 bases and J 12 bases; nucleotides not matched to a gene: 7. Germline CDR1 is SGHRS and CDR2 is YFSETQ. CDR3 residues: CASSFTGGDRQYF. CDR3 DNA: TGCGCCAGCAGCTTTACAGGGGGCGATCGTCAGTATTTT.

The genes are TRBV28 and TRBJ1-1; TRBD1 matches at 8 bases. The CDR3 runs 13 residues. The J segment lost 1 base and the V segment lost 7 bases, leaving 2 bases of the junction unmatched. Germline values: CDR1 MDHEN, CDR2 SYDVKM. The CDR3 bases are TGTGCCAGCACCGACAGGGGGAACACTGAAGCTTTCTTT. This translates into CASTDRGNTEAFF. Looking up the rest from reference TRBV28 and TRBJ1-1 gives the full variable domain: DVKVTQSSRYLVKRTGEKVFLECVQDMDHENMFWYRQDPGLGLRLIYFSYDVKMKEKGDIPEGYSVSREKKERFSLILESASTNQTSMYLCASTDRGNTEAFFGQGTRLTVV.

The chain recombines TRBV2 with TRBJ2-1; maybe TRBD1 (6 bases). The CDR3 has 13 amino acids. V dropped 8 bases and J dropped 7 bases, with 15 bases sitting between them. Germline assignment: CDR1 SNHLY and CDR2 FYNNEI. The CDR3 loop is CASPRGSANEQFF. CDR3 nucleotides: TGTGCCAGCCCCAGGGGTTCAGCGAATGAGCAGTTCTTC.

The rearrangement links TRBV15 to TRBJ2-1; D possibly corresponds to TRBD2 (6 bases). The CDR3 covers 14 residues. Trimming took 4 bases from V and 12 from J, leaving 19 bases between them. Germline assignment: CDR1 LNHNV and CDR2 YYDKDF (reference sequence). The CDR3 loop reads CATSTRDLPSRQFF. The CDR3 region has the DNA TGTGCCACCAGCACAAGGGACTTACCTTCCCGGCAGTTCTTC.

The chain is built from TRBV9 and TRBJ2-1, with 8 nucleotides matching TRBD2. Germline CDR1 and CDR2: SGDLS and YYNGEE. This CDR3 is 16 amino acids long. V gave up 0 bases and J gave up 6 bases; unmatched junction bases: 8. The CDR3 DNA is TGTGCCAGCAGCGTAGCTGGGACTAGTCAGCGCAATGAGCAGTTCTTC. Translating it yields CASSVAGTSQRNEQFF. Full variable domain (remainder filled in from reference TRBV9 and TRBJ2-1): DSGVTQTPKHLITATGQRVTLRCSPRSGDLSVYWYQQSLDQGLQFLIQYYNGEERAKGNILERFSAQQFPDLHSELNLSSLELGDSALYFCASSVAGTSQRNEQFFGPGTRLTVL.

The V call is TRBV18, the J call TRBJ1-5; TRBD1 aligns across 8 bases. This CDR3 has 15 amino acids. After removal of 4 bases from V and 7 bases from J, the junction contained 9 bases not matched to a gene. Germline-derived CDR1 and CDR2 are KGHSH and LQKENI. The DNA of the CDR3 is TGTGCCAGCTCACTATTGAAGGACAGGGTGCAGCCCCAGCATTTT. The encoded protein is CASSLLKDRVQPQHF.

In this sample, this clone turned up once. The rearrangement joins TRBV11-2 to TRBJ2-7, with a possible D match to TRBD2 (6 bases). The CDR3 consists of 15 residues. V lost 5 bases to trimming and J lost 2 bases, with 16 bases between them. Per the germline V gene, CDR1 is SGHAT and CDR2 is FQNNGV. The CDR3 sequence: CASSPPRTGAYEQYF. The CDR3 DNA reads TGTGCCAGCAGCCCCCCCAGGACGGGAGCCTACGAGCAGTACTTC. Together with reference TRBV11-2 and TRBJ2-7, the CDR3 gives the full variable domain: EAGVAQSPRYKIIEKRQSVAFWCNPISGHATLYWYQQILGQGPKLLIQFQNNGVVDDSQLPKDRFSAERLKGVDSTLKIQPAKLEDSAVYLCASSPPRTGAYEQYFGPGTRLTVT.

CDR3 coding DNA: TGCAGTGCTAGTGGCCGTGGGGGGTCGCATGGGAATCAGCCCCAGCATTTT. Protein: CSASGRGGSHGNQPQHF. V is TRBV20-1 and J is TRBJ1-5; tentatively, D is TRBD1 (5 bases). This CDR3 comprises 17 residues. Germline V lookup: CDR1 DFQATT, CDR2 SNEGSKA (reference sequence). V was clipped by 3 bases and J by 4 bases, with 22 bases between them.

The sample holds one count of this clone. The V gene is TRBV5-5, the J gene TRBJ2-3; the match to TRBD2 covers 16 bases. The CDR3 has 19 residues. In germline, CDR1 is SGHKS, CDR2 YYEKEE (reference sequence). V dropped 5 bases and J dropped 5; count of bases not matched to a gene: 14. Written as DNA, the CDR3 is TGTGCCAGCAGACATCGTGTCAGGGGACTAGCGGGAGGGGAAGATACGCAGTATTTT. This codes for CASRHRVRGLAGGEDTQYF.